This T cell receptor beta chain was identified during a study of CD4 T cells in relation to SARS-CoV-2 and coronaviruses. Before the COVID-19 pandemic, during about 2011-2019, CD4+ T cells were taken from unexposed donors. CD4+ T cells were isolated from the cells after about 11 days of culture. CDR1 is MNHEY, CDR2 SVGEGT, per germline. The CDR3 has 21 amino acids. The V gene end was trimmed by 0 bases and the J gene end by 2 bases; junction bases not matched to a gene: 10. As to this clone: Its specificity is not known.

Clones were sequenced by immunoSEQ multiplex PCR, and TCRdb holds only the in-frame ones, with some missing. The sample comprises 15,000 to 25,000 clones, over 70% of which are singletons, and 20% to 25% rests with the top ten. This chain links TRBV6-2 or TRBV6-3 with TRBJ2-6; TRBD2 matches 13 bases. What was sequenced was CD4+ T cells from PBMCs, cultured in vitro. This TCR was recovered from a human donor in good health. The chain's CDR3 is CASSYSRTSGRFGPGANVLTF. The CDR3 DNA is TGTGCCAGCAGTTACTCCCGGACTAGCGGGAGATTCGGCCCTGGGGCCAACGTCCTGACTTTC.